Included here is one T cell receptor (beta chain) sequence, with context. Its cognate antigen is unknown. This sample was included in a study of shared clonotypes between healthy human individuals. The material for each subset, its genomic DNA, was split evenly across several immunoSEQ plates. Assay: immunoSEQ multiplex PCR; the TCRdb copy retains only in-frame clones and omits some. The sample holds about 1.4 million clones, roughly 96% seen once. Study-wide points: Enrolling few donors narrowed the genetic and exposure-history diversity that was represented.

With 2 bases clipped from V and 4 bases from J, the junction kept 10 bases outside the gene matches. The CDR3 runs 17 residues. Germline V gene lookup returns CDR1 MGHDK and CDR2 SYGVNS. The receptor's source is a man in his thirties or forties in good health. The rearrangement uses TRBV25-1 and TRBJ2-1, with TRBD2 matching 8 bases. What was sequenced was naive CD4+ T cells sorted from blood. Subset here: CD45RA+ positively selected. CDR3 in DNA: TGTGCCAGCAGTGAACTGGCTAGCGGGTGGACTTACAATGAGCAGTTCTTC. Its translation: CASSELASGWTYNEQFF.